The 12 T cell receptor beta chains given below trace back to one sample, sequenced in a study of CD8 T cells in Susac syndrome. An input of about 0.5 to 1 ug of RNA was subjected to reverse transcription using random hexamers. TCRdb re-called the immunoSEQ multiplex PCR reads through MiXCR, storing one row per CDR3 protein. The repertoire holds about 300,000 distinct CDR3 sequences, roughly 85% seen once, with around 0.22% in the top ten. The sequencing input was CD8+ T cells from PBMCs. The receptor source for this set is a human donor with multiple sclerosis.

The chain combines TRBV29-1 with TRBJ2-7; possibly TRBD1 for D (5 bases). V shed 3 bases and J shed 0 bases, with 18 bases lying between them. CDR1 is SQVTM and CDR2 is ANQGSEA in the germline V gene. The CDR3 totals 16 residues. CDR3 sequence (DNA): TGCAGCGTTGAGGGTCAGGGTGGCGGAAACTCCTACGAGCAGTACTTC. This encodes CSVEGQGGGNSYEQYF.

The chain employs TRBV28 and TRBJ2-2, with D perhaps matching TRBD2 (5 bases). V was cut by 6 bases and J by 5 bases, with 10 bases left in between. The germline CDR1 and CDR2 sequences are MDHEN and SYDVKM. CDR3 length equals 13 residues. CDR3 loop: CASSYRLTGELFF. In DNA form, the CDR3 reads TGTGCCAGCAGCTATAGACTAACCGGGGAGCTGTTTTTT.

V is TRBV20-1 and J is TRBJ2-2; 8 positions agree with TRBD2. The germline V gene encodes CDR1 DFQATT and CDR2 SNEGSKA (reference sequence). The CDR3 is made up of 17 amino acids. The V gene end was trimmed by 5 bases and the J gene end by 1 base; junction bases not matched to a gene: 12. The DNA of the CDR3 is TGCAGTGCTCGTATAACCACTAGCGGTCTGAACACCGGGGAGCTGTTTTTT. It codes for CSARITTSGLNTGELFF.

The rearrangement uses TRBV7-9 and TRBJ2-7; TRBD1 matches at 11 bases. Germline V gives CDR1 SEHNR, CDR2 FQNEAQ (reference sequence). The CDR3 runs 15 residues. V dropped 5 bases and J dropped 3; count of bases not matched to a gene: 6. The DNA of the CDR3 is TGTGCCAGCAGCCCGGGGACAGGGGGAAACTACGAGCAGTACTTC. This codes for CASSPGTGGNYEQYF.

The V call is TRBV14, the J call TRBJ2-7; 9 nucleotides match TRBD1. The CDR3 has 15 residues. Germline CDR1 SGHDN, CDR2 FVKESK. V lost 4 bases, J lost 4 bases, and 8 bases stayed unmatched. This chain's CDR3 is CASSPTGTGPYEQYF. The CDR3 DNA reads TGTGCCAGCAGCCCCACCGGGACAGGGCCTTACGAGCAGTACTTC.

The chain has TRBV10-2 and TRBJ2-1, with 8 bases that match TRBD2. Germline CDR1 and CDR2: WSHSY and SAAADI. The CDR3 loop spans 14 amino acids. V shed 6 bases and J 4 bases; nucleotides not matched to a gene: 5. CDR3 loop: CASSATSDYNEQFF. CDR3 sequence (DNA): TGCGCCAGCAGCGCGACTAGCGATTACAATGAGCAGTTCTTC.

The rearrangement joins TRBV6-5 to TRBJ1-2; 9 nucleotides align to TRBD1. CDR1 MNHEY and CDR2 SVGAGI come from the germline V gene. The CDR3 loop spans 13 amino acids. Trimming cost V 5 bases and J 6 bases; bases outside gene matches: 4. The CDR3 loop is CASSVYRGHGYTF. The CDR3 bases are TGTGCCAGCAGTGTATACAGGGGGCATGGCTACACCTTC.

The chain combines TRBV7-9 with TRBJ2-7; D is unresolved. The CDR3 runs to 14 residues. In germline, CDR1 is SEHNR, CDR2 FQNEAQ (reference sequence). V was shortened by 2 bases and J by 4 bases, with 12 bases between the two germline ends. CDR3 nucleotides: TGTGCCAGCAGCTTAAATCTTAATAGTTACGAGCAGTACTTC. It is translated as CASSLNLNSYEQYF.

This clonotype showed up just a few times. The chain is built from TRBV6-2 or TRBV6-3 and TRBJ1-5; D might be TRBD1 (5 bases). The length of the CDR3 is 16 residues. Between the trimmed V and J ends, which lost 2 bases and 1 base, there was a span of 12 bases. Germline CDR1 MNHEY, CDR2 SVGEGT. The CDR3 nucleotides are TGTGCCAGCAGTTACGGGTCCGGGGGGAGCAATCAGCCCCAGCATTTT. Protein product: CASSYGSGGSNQPQHF.

V gene TRBV6-1 combines with J gene TRBJ1-2; D is undetermined. Germline values: CDR1 MNHNS, CDR2 SASEGT. The CDR3 extends over 19 amino acids. The germline V and J ends were trimmed by 3 bases and 4 bases, with 27 bases remaining between them. The CDR3 here is CASSDESWATIILSYGYTF. CDR3 DNA: TGTGCCAGCAGTGACGAGAGTTGGGCCACCATCATCTTGAGCTATGGCTACACCTTC.

The chain employs TRBV5-6 and TRBJ2-7; D ambiguous. The germline V and J ends were trimmed by 2 bases and 3 bases, with 6 bases remaining between them. The germline CDR1 and CDR2 sequences are SGHDT and YYEEEE. The CDR3 runs 12 residues. CDR3 amino acids: CASSFGNYEQYF. CDR3 in DNA: TGTGCCAGCAGCTTCGGTAACTACGAGCAGTACTTC.

The V and J genes are TRBV21-1 and TRBJ2-3; the table assigns TRBD2, which was not confirmed against the DNA. TRBV21-1 is a pseudogene locus. The CDR3 is 16 residues long. The CDR3 sequence: CASSKGGGRSSDTQYF. In nucleotides, the CDR3 is TGTGCCAGCAGCAAAGGGGGCGGGAGAAGTTCAGATACGCAGTATTTT.